This T cell receptor (beta chain) was recovered during a study of T cells after yellow fever vaccination. Study-level information: The SMART-Seq v4 Ultra Low Input method served to prepare the low-cell-number fractions.

Looked up from germline, CDR1 is SGHAT and CDR2 is FQNNGV. V gave up 6 bases and J gave up 0 bases, with 7 bases separating them. This CDR3 region has 13 residues. Study-wide results and caveats: Booster sampling recovered most clones from primary vaccination (roughly 97% CD4, around 90% CD8). When the response was secondary, it was weaker but reached its peak faster, day 5 versus 15. High-abundance clonotypes from the bulk population could contaminate FACS-sorted repertoires.

A word on this clonotype: The antigen is undetermined.

TCRdb processed the 5' RACE reads anew with MiXCR; each CDR3 protein has one entry. The table lists hundreds of thousands of distinct CDR3 sequences, 15% to 20% of them singletons, with roughly a sixth in the top ten. The source material was PBMCs, sampled before the yellow fever booster vaccination. The chain recombines TRBV11-2 with TRBJ2-3; D ambiguous. This receptor was taken from a young man who received the YFV17D yellow fever vaccine. The CDR3: CASRKVSTDTQYF. CDR3 nucleotide sequence: TGTGCCAGCAGAAAAGTCAGCACAGATACGCAGTATTTT.